This entry concerns a single T cell receptor (beta chain). Its antigen is currently unknown. These data originate in a study of graft-versus-host responses after intestinal transplantation. The assay was immunoSEQ multiplex PCR, and TCRdb's table has in-frame clones only and misses some. The sample has 78,000 or so clones; roughly 84% are singletons. The V end was cut by 0 bases, the J end by 3 bases, with 15 bases between. The CDR3 loop spans 16 amino acids. CDR1 is MNHEY, CDR2 SMNVEV, per germline (reference sequence). Study-wide results and limits: Peak circulating GvH clone levels tracked with early post-transplant HvG declines. When patients had graft-donor T cell macrochimerism, their allografts held high graft-versus-host to host-versus-graft clonal ratios.

This clonotype originated in a human donor who was the organ donor for an intestinal transplant. Sequences were derived from unstimulated CD8+ T cells sorted from spleen or lymph node cells, sampled before transplant. The rearrangement joins TRBV27 to TRBJ2-7; D is perhaps TRBD2 (6 bases). Here the CDR3 reads CASSLSWGELGYEQYF. DNA of the CDR3: TGTGCCAGCAGTTTATCGTGGGGGGAGTTAGGCTACGAGCAGTACTTC.